The present T cell receptor beta chain was sequenced within a study of T-cell memory formation after mild COVID-19. There are a few counts of this clonotype. Germline loops: CDR1 SGHRS, CDR2 YFSETQ. The length of the CDR3 is 14 residues. The germline V and J ends were trimmed by 2 bases and 3 bases, with 12 bases remaining between them. Constant-segment primers served in 5'RACE that generated TCR alpha and TCR beta cDNA libraries bearing sample barcodes and UMIs. MiXCR, applied by TCRdb to the 5' RACE reads, yields one record per CDR3 protein. The sample lists about 440,000 distinct CDR3 sequences; around 20% were seen once.

The J gene is TRBJ2-7, the V gene TRBV5-1; no clear D gene. The clonotype originates from an adult woman who had mild COVID-19 (a few samples of this study predate the infection). Cell type and time point are not known. The sample taken for sequencing was PBMCs or a T cell subset sorted from them (not recorded which). Written as DNA, the CDR3 is TGCGCCAGCAGCTTACACGACTTAAGCTACGAGCAGTACTTC. Translation gives CASSLHDLSYEQYF.